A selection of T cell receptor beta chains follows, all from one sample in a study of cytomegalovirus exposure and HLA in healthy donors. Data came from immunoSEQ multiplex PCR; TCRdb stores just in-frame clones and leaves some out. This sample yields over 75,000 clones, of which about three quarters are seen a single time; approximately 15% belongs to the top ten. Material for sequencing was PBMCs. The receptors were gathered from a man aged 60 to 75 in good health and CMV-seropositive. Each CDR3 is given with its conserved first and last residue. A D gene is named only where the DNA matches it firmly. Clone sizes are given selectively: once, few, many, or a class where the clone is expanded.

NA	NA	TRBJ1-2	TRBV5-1	CASSLGQGNGYTF	TGCGCCAGCAGCTTGGGGCAGGGGAATGGCTACACCTTC
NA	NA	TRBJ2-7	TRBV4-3	CASSQDFRGGFEQYF	TGCGCCAGCAGCCAAGATTTCCGGGGTGGCTTTGAGCAGTACTTC
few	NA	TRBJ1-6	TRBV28	CASTPPRSSYNSPLHF	TGTGCCAGCACCCCTCCCCGGAGCTCCTATAATTCACCCCTCCACTTT
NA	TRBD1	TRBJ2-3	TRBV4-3	CASSHRDRGVGDTQYF	TGCGCCAGCAGCCATAGAGACAGGGGTGTGGGAGATACGCAGTATTTT
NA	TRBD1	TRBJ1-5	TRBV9	CASSVGQGDQPQHF	TGTGCCAGCAGCGTGGGACAGGGAGATCAGCCCCAGCATTTT
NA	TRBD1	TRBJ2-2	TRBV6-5	CASKGTGRTGELFF	TGTGCCAGCAAAGGGACAGGGAGAACCGGGGAGCTGTTTTTT
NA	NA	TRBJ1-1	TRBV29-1	CAGTFMNTEAFF	TGCGCAGGGACATTCATGAACACTGAAGCTTTCTTT
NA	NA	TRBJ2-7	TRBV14	CASSQDIPYEQYF	TGTGCCAGCAGCCAAGATATTCCTTACGAGCAGTACTTC
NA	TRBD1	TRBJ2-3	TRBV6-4	CASRPGQGADTQYF	TGTGCCAGCAGACCCGGACAGGGGGCAGATACGCAGTATTTT
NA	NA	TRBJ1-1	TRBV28	CASSFGRATEAFF	TGTGCCAGCAGTTTTGGCAGGGCCACTGAAGCTTTCTTT
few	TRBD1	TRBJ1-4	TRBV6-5	CASSYLGQYNEKLFF	TGTGCCAGCAGTTACTTGGGACAGTATAATGAAAAACTGTTTTTT
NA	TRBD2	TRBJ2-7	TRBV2	CASSGTGGSRQYF	TGTGCCAGTTCCGGGACGGGGGGATCGCGGCAGTACTTC
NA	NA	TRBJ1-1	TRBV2	CASTGFTEAFF	TGTGCCAGTACAGGGTTCACTGAAGCTTTCTTT
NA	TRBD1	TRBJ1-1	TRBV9	CASSATGGNTEAFF	TGTGCCAGCAGCGCGACAGGGGGGAACACTGAAGCTTTCTTT
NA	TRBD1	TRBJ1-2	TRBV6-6	CASRPRQGPDYGYTF	TGTGCCAGCAGACCCCGACAGGGGCCAGACTATGGCTACACCTTC
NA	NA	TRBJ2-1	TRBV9	CASSVASFGVEQFF	TGTGCCAGCAGCGTAGCTAGCTTCGGGGTTGAGCAGTTCTTC
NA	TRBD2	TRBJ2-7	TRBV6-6	CASTLSGGYEQYF	TGTGCCAGCACCCTCTCGGGAGGCTACGAGCAGTACTTC
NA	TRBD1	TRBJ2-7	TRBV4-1	CASSQGTGVFYEQYF	TGCGCCAGCAGCCAAGGGACAGGGGTCTTCTACGAGCAGTACTTC
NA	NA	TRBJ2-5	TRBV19	CASSWAGSPGTQYF	TGTGCCAGTAGTTGGGCCGGATCGCCAGGGACCCAGTACTTC
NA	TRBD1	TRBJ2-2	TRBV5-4	CASRRQGDAGELFF	TGTGCCAGCAGGAGACAGGGGGATGCCGGGGAGCTGTTTTTT
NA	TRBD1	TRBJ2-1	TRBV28	CASSPGGGGSEQFF	TGTGCCAGCAGCCCAGGGGGCGGAGGTAGTGAGCAGTTCTTC
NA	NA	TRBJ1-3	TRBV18	CASSPSMSSGNTIYF	TGTGCCAGCTCACCCTCTATGAGCTCTGGAAACACCATATATTTT
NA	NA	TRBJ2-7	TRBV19	CASRQGGSYEQYF	TGTGCCAGTAGACAGGGGGGGAGCTACGAGCAGTACTTC
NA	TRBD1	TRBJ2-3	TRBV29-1	CSVVRDRRADTQYF	TGCAGCGTTGTCCGGGACAGGAGGGCAGATACGCAGTATTTT
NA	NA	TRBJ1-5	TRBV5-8	CASSLMTGRQPQHF	TGTGCCAGCAGCTTGATGACAGGAAGGCAGCCCCAGCATTTT
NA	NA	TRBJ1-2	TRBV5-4	CASSATRPGGYTF	TGTGCCAGCAGCGCGACCAGACCCGGGGGCTACACCTTC
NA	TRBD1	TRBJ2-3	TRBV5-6	CASSSLRDRPRNTQYF	TGTGCCAGCAGTTCCCTCCGGGACAGGCCTAGAAATACGCAGTATTTT
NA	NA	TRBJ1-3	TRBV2	CASSVLARSLSGNTIYF	TGTGCCAGCAGTGTTCTCGCCAGGTCCCTCTCTGGAAACACCATATATTTT
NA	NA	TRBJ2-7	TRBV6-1	CASSRGSYEQYF	TGTGCCAGCAGTCGGGGGTCCTACGAGCAGTACTTC
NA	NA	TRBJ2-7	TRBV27	CASSFGGSRIHEQYF	TGTGCCAGCAGTTTTGGGGGGAGTCGGATTCATGAGCAGTACTTC
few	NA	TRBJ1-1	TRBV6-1	CASGTGHSSTEAFF	TGTGCCAGCGGTACAGGGCATTCGAGCACTGAAGCTTTCTTT
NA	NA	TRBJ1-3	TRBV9	CASSVLSGGNTIYF	TGTGCCAGCAGCGTATTAAGCGGTGGAAACACCATATATTTT
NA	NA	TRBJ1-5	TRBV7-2	CASSLALASNQPQHF	TGTGCCAGCAGCTTAGCTTTGGCTAGCAATCAGCCCCAGCATTTT
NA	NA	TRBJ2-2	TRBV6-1	CASSPRTGELFF	TGTGCCAGCAGTCCTCGCACCGGGGAGCTGTTTTTT
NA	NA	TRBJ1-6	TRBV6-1	CASKETTRNSPLHF	TGTGCCAGCAAGGAAACTACGAGGAATTCACCCCTCCACTTT
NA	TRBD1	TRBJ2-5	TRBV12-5	CASGLVHSETGVGETQYF	TGTGCTAGTGGTTTGGTTCACTCCGAGACAGGGGTAGGAGAGACCCAGTACTTC
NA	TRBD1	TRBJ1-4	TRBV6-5	CASSYGRQGKNEKLFF	TGTGCCAGCAGTTACGGCCGACAGGGCAAAAATGAAAAACTGTTTTTT
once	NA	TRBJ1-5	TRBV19	CASSDSHSNQPQHF	TGTGCCAGTAGTGACAGTCATAGCAATCAGCCCCAGCATTTT
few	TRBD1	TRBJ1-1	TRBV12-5	CASGTGAGGNTEAFF	TGTGCTAGCGGGACAGGCGCTGGAGGGAACACTGAAGCTTTCTTT
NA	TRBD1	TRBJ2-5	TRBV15	CATSRSWDSQETQYF	TGTGCCACCAGCAGATCGTGGGACAGCCAAGAGACCCAGTACTTC